This TCR beta chain was obtained from a study of shared clonotypes between healthy human individuals. General observations from the study: Across subsets, estimated richness was generally greater for naive than for memory populations. Sequencing depth was predicted to influence how clonotypes are shared among donors.

Adult donors, all healthy and HIV-negative, had no recent acute infections or vaccinations. With respect to this clone: As yet, its antigen is unknown.

Only in-frame clones appear in the TCRdb table, and some are missing; sequencing was by immunoSEQ multiplex PCR. The sample has roughly 2.4 million clones; more than 90% are singletons. This CDR3 is built from 14 residues. CDR1 MDHEN and CDR2 SYDVKM come from the germline V gene. Trimming took off 3 bases at V and 5 bases at J, with 10 bases between the two ends. This clonotype was obtained from a man between 18 and 29 years old in good health. Material: naive CD4+ T cells sorted from blood. The subset denotes: CD45RA+ positively selected. The genes are TRBV28 and TRBJ2-2; no reliable D call. CDR3 in DNA: TGTGCCAGCAGTTTGGGCTTGGAGACCGGGGAGCTGTTTTTT. Translation gives CASSLGLETGELFF.